A single sample is the source of the 15 T cell receptor beta chains below, sequenced in a study of T cell repertoires in cytomegalovirus infection. The antigens of these receptors remain unknown. TCRdb recomputed calls from the reads with MiXCR, one row per CDR3 protein. Of some 350,000 distinct CDR3 sequences listed, about 35% are singletons. The sequences come from cultured PBMCs, collected from culture after CMV antigen stimulation. These receptors originate from a human donor in good health (CMV status not recorded). Some clones in this sample may be carry-over from other donors' samples.

The chain combines TRBV3-1 with TRBJ2-3; no reliable D call. The CDR3 length is 15 residues. Between the trimmed V and J ends, which lost 1 base and 0 bases, there was a span of 8 bases. Germline values: CDR1 LGHDT, CDR2 YNNKEL (reference sequence). Here the CDR3 reads CASSQVPASTDTQYF. In DNA, the CDR3 is TGTGCCAGCAGCCAAGTTCCAGCTAGCACAGATACGCAGTATTTT.

A few counts support this clonotype. J is TRBJ2-7 and V is TRBV4-3; 7 bases are a match to TRBD2. Germline V lookup: CDR1 LGHNA, CDR2 YSLEER. The CDR3 covers 15 residues. The ends lost 4 bases at V and 4 bases at J; junction bases unmatched: 10. CDR3 sequence: CASSPGVAGVYEQYF. The CDR3 nucleotides are TGCGCCAGCAGCCCGGGCGTGGCGGGAGTATACGAGCAGTACTTC.

The chain combines TRBV2 with TRBJ1-1, with D uncertain. V lost 0 bases, J lost 6 bases, and 2 bases lay in between. The CDR3 has 11 amino acids. Germline V lookup: CDR1 SNHLY, CDR2 FYNNEI. The CDR3 reads CASSEAPEAFF. In DNA form, the CDR3 reads TGTGCCAGCAGTGAAGCGCCTGAAGCTTTCTTT.

The chain joins TRBV28 to TRBJ2-7; D may be TRBD1 or TRBD2 (5 bases each). With 6 bases removed from V and 6 bases from J, the gap between germline ends came to 12 bases. CDR3 length: 12 residues. Germline assignment: CDR1 MDHEN and CDR2 SYDVKM. The CDR3 DNA is TGTGCCAGCAGCCGAGGGGCCTCCGAGCAGTACTTC. It encodes CASSRGASEQYF. Looking up the rest from reference TRBV28 and TRBJ2-7 gives the full variable domain: DVKVTQSSRYLVKRTGEKVFLECVQDMDHENMFWYRQDPGLGLRLIYFSYDVKMKEKGDIPEGYSVSREKKERFSLILESASTNQTSMYLCASSRGASEQYFGPGTRLTVT.

This clonotype was counted a few times. The chain joins TRBV10-3 to TRBJ1-1, with D unresolved. This CDR3 has 14 residues. Germline-derived CDR1 and CDR2 are ENHRY and SYGVKD. The V gene lost 4 bases and the J gene lost 4 bases, with 13 bases spanning the gap. The CDR3 region has the DNA TGTGCCATCAGTGGGAGGGAAGGAAGCACTGAAGCTTTCTTT. This gives the protein CAISGREGSTEAFF.

The table lists this clonotype with a few counts. The chain is built from TRBV7-9 and TRBJ1-1, with a weak D call TRBD1 (5 bases). Between the trimmed V and J ends, which lost 5 bases and 3 bases, there was a span of 13 bases. Looked up from germline, CDR1 is SEHNR and CDR2 is FQNEAQ (reference sequence). This CDR3 comprises 14 residues. This chain's CDR3 is CASSRGRRDTEAFF. In DNA, the CDR3 is TGTGCCAGCAGCCGGGGACGGCGGGACACTGAAGCTTTCTTT.

This clonotype was counted only a few times. The chain couples TRBV6-2 or TRBV6-3 to TRBJ2-1, with no clear D. The length of the CDR3 is 15 residues. V gave up 2 bases and J gave up 1 base, with 9 bases separating them. Germline CDR1 reads MNHEY; CDR2 reads SVGEGT. The CDR3 bases are TGTGCCAGCAGTTACCCCATGGGGTCCTACAATGAGCAGTTCTTC. It specifies CASSYPMGSYNEQFF.

This clonotype was recorded at least ten times. A junction boundary mismatches the germline segment, possibly from a read error. The chain employs TRBV7-2 and TRBJ2-5; 10 bases align to TRBD2. The V gene's germline CDR1 is SGHTA and CDR2 FQGNSA. The CDR3 has 16 amino acids. CDR3 DNA sequence: TGTGCCAGCAGCCTAGCCGGGACTAGCGTCGCGGAGACCCAGTACTTC. Translation gives CASSLAGTSVAETQYF.

This clonotype has a handful of counts. The chain is built from TRBV7-2 and TRBJ1-1; D ambiguous. Deletions cut 1 base from V and 8 bases from J, with 11 bases between. CDR3 length: 13 amino acids. The germline CDR1 and CDR2 sequences are SGHTA and FQGNSA. CDR3 nucleotide sequence: TGTGCCAGCAGCTTAGAGGCAGTGCAGGAAGCTTTCTTT. Protein sequence: CASSLEAVQEAFF. Full variable domain (outside the CDR3, taken from reference TRBV7-2 and TRBJ1-1): GAGVSQSPSNKVTEKGKDVELRCDPISGHTALYWYRQSLGQGLEFLIYFQGNSAPDKSGLPSDRFSAERTGGSVSTLTIQRTQQEDSAVYLCASSLEAVQEAFFGQGTRLTVV.

The CDR3 DNA reads as TGTGCCACCAGTGATTTGCGAGCGGGAGGGCCAGAGACCCAGTACTTC. Translation gives CATSDLRAGGPETQYF. The chain couples TRBV24-1 to TRBJ2-5; 10 positions match TRBD2. In germline, CDR1 is KGHDR, CDR2 SFDVKD. The V segment lost 0 bases and the J segment 4 bases; nucleotides outside the gene matches: 4. The length of the CDR3 is 16 residues.

This clonotype was counted ten times or more. The genes are TRBV11-2 and TRBJ2-7, with D hard to call. Germline lookup yields CDR1 SGHAT and CDR2 FQNNGV. The CDR3 contains 16 residues. V was trimmed by 4 bases and J by 2 bases, leaving 18 bases between them. The CDR3 region has the DNA TGTGCCAGCAGCTCCCCAACCGGCCGGGTTACCTACGAGCAGTACTTC. Translating it yields CASSSPTGRVTYEQYF.

This chain links TRBV5-5 with TRBJ1-1; 7 bases line up with TRBD1. Germline V gene sequence: CDR1 SGHKS, CDR2 YYEKEE (reference sequence). The CDR3 totals 14 residues. Trimming removed 3 bases from V and 8 bases from J; junction bases left unmatched: 10. CDR3 sequence (DNA): TGTGCCAGCAGCTCCGAGTCTGGACAGGTGGAAGCTTTCTTT. Translated: CASSSESGQVEAFF.

This clonotype was counted a few times. The chain links TRBV7-2 to TRBJ2-5, with TRBD2 matching over 9 bases. V lost 2 bases to trimming and J lost 5 bases; unmatched junction nucleotides: 6. Germline V gene sequence: CDR1 SGHTA, CDR2 FQGNSA. The CDR3 has 15 residues. CDR3 coding DNA: TGTGCCAGCAGCTTAAATAGCGGGAGTACCGAGACCCAGTACTTC. The encoded protein is CASSLNSGSTETQYF.

This sequence joins TRBV12-3 or TRBV12-4 and TRBJ1-1; D gene unclear. The CDR3 covers 14 residues. Trimming removed 3 bases from V and 2 bases from J, with 10 bases in between. The CDR3, as DNA: TGTGCCAGCAGTTTCCCCCCGAGCAACACTGAAGCTTTCTTT. Amino acids: CASSFPPSNTEAFF.

V usage is TRBV27 and J usage is TRBJ2-7; 10 bases agree with TRBD1. This CDR3 spans 13 amino acids. CDR1 and CDR2 from the germline V gene are MNHEY and SMNVEV (reference sequence). J was trimmed by 7 bases and V by 5 bases; bases with no gene match: 5. This CDR3 is CASSPGTGVEQYF. CDR3 DNA sequence: TGTGCCAGCAGTCCCGGGACAGGGGTTGAGCAGTACTTC.